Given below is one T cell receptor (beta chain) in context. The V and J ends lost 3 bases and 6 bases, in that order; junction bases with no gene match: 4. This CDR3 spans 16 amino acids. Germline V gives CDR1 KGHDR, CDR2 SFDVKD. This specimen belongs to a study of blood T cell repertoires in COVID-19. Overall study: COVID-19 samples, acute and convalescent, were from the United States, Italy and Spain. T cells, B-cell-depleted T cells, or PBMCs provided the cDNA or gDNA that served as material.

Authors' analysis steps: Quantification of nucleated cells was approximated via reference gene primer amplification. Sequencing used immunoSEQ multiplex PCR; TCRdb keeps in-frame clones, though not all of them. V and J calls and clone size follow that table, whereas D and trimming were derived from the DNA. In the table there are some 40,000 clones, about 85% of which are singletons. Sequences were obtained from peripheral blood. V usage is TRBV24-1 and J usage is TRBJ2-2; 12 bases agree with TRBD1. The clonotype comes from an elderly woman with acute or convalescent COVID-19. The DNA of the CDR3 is TGTGCCACCAGTGATCCGGGACAGGGGGCCTCCGGGGAGCTGTTTTTT. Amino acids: CATSDPGQGASGELFF.